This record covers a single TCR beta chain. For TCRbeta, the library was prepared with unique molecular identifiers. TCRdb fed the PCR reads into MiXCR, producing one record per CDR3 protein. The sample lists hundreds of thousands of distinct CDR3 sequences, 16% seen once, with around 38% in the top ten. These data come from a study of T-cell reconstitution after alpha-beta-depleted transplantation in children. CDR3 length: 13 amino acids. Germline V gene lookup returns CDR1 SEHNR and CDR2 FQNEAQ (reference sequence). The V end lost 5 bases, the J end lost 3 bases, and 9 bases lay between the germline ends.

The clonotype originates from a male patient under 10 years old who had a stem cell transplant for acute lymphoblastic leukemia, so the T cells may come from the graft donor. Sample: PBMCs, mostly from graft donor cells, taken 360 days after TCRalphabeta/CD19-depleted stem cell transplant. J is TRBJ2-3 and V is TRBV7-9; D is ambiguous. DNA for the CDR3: TGTGCCAGCAGCGCTATGGGGACAGATACGCAGTATTTT. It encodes CASSAMGTDTQYF.